In this sample, the clone carrying this T cell receptor beta chain turned up a few times. The antigen is undetermined. These data belong to a study of T cell responses to AZD1222 COVID-19 vaccine. The study, taken as a whole, reports: Baseline serology detected seropositivity in only six AZD1222 recipients.

The CDR3 covers 16 residues. Per the germline V gene, CDR1 is KGHSH and CDR2 is LQKENI. The trim removed 6 bases at V and 1 base at J, leaving 7 bases unmatched. Method: immunoSEQ multiplex PCR; TCRdb's copy keeps in-frame clones and lacks some. The data contain about 92,000 clones, approximately 90% of them singletons. This TCR came from an adult in good health. The material sequenced was peripheral blood, taken on day 0 of AZD1222 vaccination. The chain recombines TRBV18 with TRBJ2-2; 8 positions agree with TRBD2. The CDR3 DNA follows: TGTGCCAGCTCCGATCGGGGGGGCCGGAACACCGGGGAGCTGTTTTTT. It is translated as CASSDRGGRNTGELFF.